The 14 T cell receptor beta chains below all came from one sample that was sequenced in a study of response to subunit inactivated influenza vaccine. MiXCR was run by TCRdb on the RT-PCR reads, yielding one entry per CDR3 protein. The sample has about 570,000 distinct CDR3 sequences; 11% are singletons. These same data were also listed under a study on T cells expressing NK-cell markers. That work adds: UMI-tagged 5'RACE template switching yielded the TCR beta cDNA.

The input for sequencing was PBMCs from blood, taken on the day of vaccination. These receptors were taken from a man aged 50 to 60 who received an inactivated influenza vaccine.

The chain joins TRBV29-1 to TRBJ2-1; TRBD2 aligns across 7 bases. The junction had 12 bases not matched to a gene; V was cut back by 6 bases and J by 4 bases. The CDR3 runs 15 residues. Germline CDR1 and CDR2: SQVTM and ANQGSEA. The CDR3 is CSVSNRLAIYNEQFF. The CDR3 nucleotides are TGCAGCGTCTCCAACAGACTAGCCATTTACAATGAGCAGTTCTTC.

The chain has TRBV5-1 and TRBJ2-7; TRBD1 aligns across 8 bases. V gave up 4 bases and J gave up 2 bases; unmatched junction bases: 5. From germline, CDR1 is SGHRS and CDR2 YFSETQ. The CDR3 contains 14 residues. Here the CDR3 reads CASSRDRRAYEQYF. The CDR3 nucleotides are TGCGCCAGCAGCCGGGACAGGAGGGCCTACGAGCAGTACTTC.

This clonotype was seen at least ten times. The CDR3 nucleotides read TGTGCCAGCAGTCCACATTTGGGGGGCACAGATACGCAGTATTTT. It codes for CASSPHLGGTDTQYF. This chain joins TRBV12-3 or TRBV12-4 and TRBJ2-3, with D perhaps matching TRBD1 or TRBD2 (5 bases each). Trimming left V 5 bases short and J 1 base short, with 13 bases between. The CDR3 has 15 residues.

V is TRBV18 and J is TRBJ1-6; weak D call: TRBD1 (6 bases). Trimming removed 3 bases at V and 5 bases at J, with 11 bases between. This CDR3 is built from 15 residues. Germline CDR1 reads KGHSH; CDR2 reads LQKENI. The CDR3 DNA sequence: TGTGCCAGCTCACCCAGGGGCGATAATAATTCACCCCTCCACTTT. It encodes CASSPRGDNNSPLHF.

The sample holds a few counts of this clonotype. V and J are TRBV4-1 and TRBJ2-7; possibly TRBD1 for D (6 bases). Trimming took 1 base from V and 2 from J, leaving 9 bases between them. The CDR3 is 14 residues long. Germline CDR1 is MGHRA and CDR2 is YSYEKL. This CDR3 reads CASSQVQGTYEQYF. The CDR3 DNA follows: TGCGCCAGCAGCCAAGTACAGGGCACCTACGAGCAGTACTTC.

The V gene is TRBV4-3, the J gene TRBJ1-2; no firm D call. The V gene lost 1 base and the J gene lost 5 bases, with 8 bases spanning the gap. CDR3 size: 13 residues. Germline CDR1 is LGHNA and CDR2 is YSLEER. DNA of the CDR3: TGCGCCAGCAGCCAAGGCAAGTGGTATGGCTACACCTTC. This translates into CASSQGKWYGYTF.

This rearrangement joins TRBV24-1 to TRBJ2-3; D remains unclear. Trimming cost V 7 bases and J 2 bases, with 9 bases left between them. Germline-derived CDR1 and CDR2 are KGHDR and SFDVKD. The CDR3 totals 13 residues. CDR3: CATRGSNTDTQYF. Written as DNA, the CDR3 is TGTGCCACCAGGGGATCCAACACAGATACGCAGTATTTT.

This clonotype was observed many times. The chain carries TRBV3-1 and TRBJ2-7; D is perhaps TRBD2 (5 bases). CDR1 LGHDT and CDR2 YNNKEL come from the germline V gene (reference sequence). V was shortened by 1 base and J by 2 bases, with 12 bases between the two germline ends. This CDR3 contains 15 residues. CDR3: CASSQGGDGPYEQYF. CDR3 in DNA: TGTGCCAGCAGCCAAGGGGGAGATGGCCCCTACGAGCAGTACTTC.

This chain connects TRBV6-1 to TRBJ1-1; D is perhaps TRBD1 (5 bases). V was clipped by 10 bases and J by 1 base, with 16 bases between them. The CDR3 contains 14 residues. Germline V gene lookup returns CDR1 MNHNS and CDR2 SASEGT. CDR3 coding DNA: TGTGCCACCCATCAGGGTAATTGGAACACTGAAGCTTTCTTT. Its protein product is CATHQGNWNTEAFF.

In this sample, this clonotype turned up a few times. A much bigger clone sits one base away, suggesting this may be a read error. The chain has TRBV5-5 and TRBJ2-7; D call uncertain. The CDR3 covers 13 residues. Per germline, CDR1 SGHKS and CDR2 YYEKEE (reference sequence). V lost 1 base and J lost 0, with 5 bases in between. CDR3 sequence reads: CASSLFDSYEQYF. CDR3 sequence (DNA): TGTGCCAGCAGCTTGTTCGACTCCTACGAGCAGTACTTC.

This clonotype came up many times. The rearrangement links TRBV12-3 or TRBV12-4 to TRBJ1-1; D is unresolved. The CDR3 runs 14 residues. V lost 4 bases and J lost 1, with 10 bases in between. The CDR3 DNA follows: TGTGCCAGCAGTTATGGAGGAGAGAACACTGAAGCTTTCTTT. It yields the protein CASSYGGENTEAFF.

The chain carries TRBV4-1 and TRBJ1-4; 8 bases align to TRBD1. CDR3 size: 15 residues. The V gene's germline CDR1 is MGHRA and CDR2 YSYEKL. With V trimmed by 0 bases and J by 5 bases, 2 bases remained unmatched. The CDR3 nucleotides are TGCGCCAGCAGCCAAGAGACAGGGGTAAATGAAAAACTGTTTTTT. This encodes CASSQETGVNEKLFF.

This clonotype was counted between two and nine times. The chain employs TRBV5-6 and TRBJ1-5, with D tentatively TRBD1 (6 bases). In germline, CDR1 is SGHDT, CDR2 YYEEEE. V gave up 0 bases and J gave up 11 bases, with 12 bases separating them. The CDR3 covers 13 residues. The CDR3 loop reads CASSLGGQGAQHF. CDR3 nucleotide sequence: TGTGCCAGCAGCTTGGGGGGGCAGGGTGCCCAGCATTTT. Complete variable domain (other parts from reference TRBV5-6 and TRBJ1-5): DAGVTQSPTHLIKTRGQQVTLRCSPKSGHDTVSWYQQALGQGPQFIFQYYEEEERQRGNFPDRFSGHQFPNYSSELNVNALLLGDSALYLCASSLGGQGAQHFGDGTRLSIL.

The J gene is TRBJ1-1, the V gene TRBV6-1, with TRBD1 matching over 8 bases. Germline loops: CDR1 MNHNS, CDR2 SASEGT. The J segment lost 0 bases and the V segment lost 5 bases, leaving 14 bases of the junction unmatched. The CDR3 consists of 18 residues. CDR3 sequence: CASSRSGWTGPVNTEAFF. As DNA, the CDR3 is TGTGCCAGCAGTCGATCCGGATGGACAGGGCCAGTGAACACTGAAGCTTTCTTT.